These T cell receptor beta chains were read from a single sample in a study of blood T cell repertoires in COVID-19. Some clones are missing from TCRdb's copy, which holds only in-frame ones; the method was immunoSEQ multiplex PCR. Altogether more than 110,000 clones are present, 70% to 90% being singletons, with the ten largest covering roughly 3.9%. The material sequenced was PBMCs or T cells enriched from blood (not recorded which). The receptors were gathered from a man in his forties or fifties who had recovered from COVID-19. Both conserved end residues are part of each CDR3. A D gene is named only where the DNA matches it firmly. Clone size is stated in some rows and not others, as once, few, many or a class when expanded.

J gene: TRBJ2-3
V gene: TRBV24-1
clone size: -
D gene: TRBD2
CDR3 DNA: TGTGCCACCAGTGACCCGCTAGCGGTTGTCACAGATACGCAGTATTTT
CDR3 protein: CATSDPLAVVTDTQYF

J gene: TRBJ1-6
V gene: TRBV18
clone size: -
D gene: TRBD1
CDR3 DNA: TGTGCCAGCTCACCAGAGCCCAGGGGGCCCCTCCACTTT
CDR3 protein: CASSPEPRGPLHF

J gene: TRBJ2-6
V gene: TRBV12-5
clone size: -
D gene: TRBD1
CDR3 DNA: TGTGCTAGTGGCGACCCCGGGACAGAGGCTGGGGCCAACGTCCTGACTTTC
CDR3 protein: CASGDPGTEAGANVLTF

J gene: TRBJ1-4
V gene: TRBV24-1
clone size: -
D gene: -
CDR3 DNA: TGTGCCACCAGTGCCGCTAAGGGGGTCGAGGAAGAAAAACTGTTTTTT
CDR3 protein: CATSAAKGVEEEKLFF

J gene: TRBJ1-6
V gene: TRBV2
clone size: -
D gene: -
CDR3 DNA: TGTGCCAGCAGTGACTGGCAGAATTCACCCCTCCACTTT
CDR3 protein: CASSDWQNSPLHF

J gene: TRBJ1-6
V gene: TRBV7-2
clone size: -
D gene: TRBD1
CDR3 DNA: TGTGCCAGCAGCTCCTGGACAGGGAGCTCCTATAATTCACCCCTCCACTTT
CDR3 protein: CASSSWTGSSYNSPLHF

J gene: TRBJ1-5
V gene: TRBV7-9
clone size: -
D gene: TRBD1
CDR3 DNA: TGTGCCAGCAGCCCTGGGACAGGGAATCAGCCCCAGCATTTT
CDR3 protein: CASSPGTGNQPQHF

J gene: TRBJ2-5
V gene: TRBV30
clone size: -
D gene: -
CDR3 DNA: TGTGCCTGGAGCCCTGTGGGTAGCAGAGAGACCCAGTACTTC
CDR3 protein: CAWSPVGSRETQYF

J gene: TRBJ2-5
V gene: TRBV30
clone size: -
D gene: -
CDR3 DNA: TGTGCCTGGAGCCCAGGGCCTCGCGAGACCCAGTACTTC
CDR3 protein: CAWSPGPRETQYF

J gene: TRBJ2-2
V gene: TRBV28
clone size: -
D gene: TRBD2
CDR3 DNA: TGTGCCAGGGGGGGACTAGCGGGATACACCGGGGAGCTGTTTTTT
CDR3 protein: CARGGLAGYTGELFF

J gene: TRBJ2-5
V gene: TRBV5-4
clone size: once
D gene: -
CDR3 DNA: TGTGCCAGCAGCTTGGAATACGGGACAACTCAAGAGACCCAGTACTTC
CDR3 protein: CASSLEYGTTQETQYF

J gene: TRBJ1-5
V gene: TRBV28
clone size: few
D gene: TRBD1
CDR3 DNA: TGTGCCAGCAGTTTAATCCAGGGGGATCAGCCCCAGCATTTT
CDR3 protein: CASSLIQGDQPQHF

J gene: TRBJ2-3
V gene: TRBV5-1
clone size: -
D gene: -
CDR3 DNA: TGCGCCAGCAGCTTGGGGGCTCAAGATACGCAGTATTTT
CDR3 protein: CASSLGAQDTQYF

J gene: TRBJ2-5
V gene: TRBV27
clone size: -
D gene: -
CDR3 DNA: TGTGCCAGCAGTTCTCGCTCCACTCAAGAGACCCAGTACTTC
CDR3 protein: CASSSRSTQETQYF

J gene: TRBJ1-6
V gene: TRBV11-1
clone size: -
D gene: -
CDR3 DNA: TGTGCCAGCAGCTTAGGCGGGGCGGCCTATAATTCACCCCTCCACTTT
CDR3 protein: CASSLGGAAYNSPLHF

J gene: TRBJ2-3
V gene: TRBV6-2/TRBV6-3
clone size: few
D gene: TRBD1
CDR3 DNA: TGTGCCAGCAGTTGGCCGGGACAGGGAAGGGCAGATACGCAGTATTTT
CDR3 protein: CASSWPGQGRADTQYF